This T cell receptor beta chain was identified during a study of PD-1 blockade in mismatch repair-deficient tumors. Mismatch repair deficiency was confirmed in all patients, by PCR or immunohistochemistry. The TCR-sequenced patients were a few responders to pembrolizumab. V lost 5 bases, J lost 6 bases, and 9 bases stayed unmatched. Germline lookup yields CDR1 SGHVS and CDR2 FQNEAQ. The CDR3 extends over 16 amino acids. Some clones are missing from TCRdb's copy, which holds only in-frame ones; the method was immunoSEQ multiplex PCR. The sample includes around 38,000 clones, 79% of them seen just once.

The chain links TRBV7-8 to TRBJ2-1; 11 bases fit TRBD2. The source is an adult with mismatch repair-deficient cancer. Here the sequenced sample was peripheral blood, taken 4 weeks after starting pembrolizumab. The CDR3 DNA reads as TGTGCCAGCAGCGCCCGACTAGCGGGATCCACCAATGAGCAGTTCTTC. This gives the protein CASSARLAGSTNEQFF.